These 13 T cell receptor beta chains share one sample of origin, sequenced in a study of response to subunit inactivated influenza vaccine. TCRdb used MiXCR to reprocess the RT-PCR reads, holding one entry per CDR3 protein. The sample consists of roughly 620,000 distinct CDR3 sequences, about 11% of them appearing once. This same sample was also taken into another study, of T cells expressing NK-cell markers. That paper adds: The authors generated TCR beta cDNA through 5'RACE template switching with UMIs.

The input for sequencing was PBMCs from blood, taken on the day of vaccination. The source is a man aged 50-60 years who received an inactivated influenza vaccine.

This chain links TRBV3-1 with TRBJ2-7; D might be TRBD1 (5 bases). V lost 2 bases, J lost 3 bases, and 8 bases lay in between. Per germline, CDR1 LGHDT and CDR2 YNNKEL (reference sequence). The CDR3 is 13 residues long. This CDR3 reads CASSQFRGYEQYF. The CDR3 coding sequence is TGTGCCAGCAGCCAATTTAGGGGCTACGAGCAGTACTTC.

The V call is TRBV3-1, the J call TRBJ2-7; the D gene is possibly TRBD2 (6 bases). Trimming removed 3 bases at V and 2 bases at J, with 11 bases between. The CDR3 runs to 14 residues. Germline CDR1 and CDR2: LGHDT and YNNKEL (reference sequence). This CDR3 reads CASSQDGLTYEQYF. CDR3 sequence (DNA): TGTGCCAGCAGCCAGGACGGACTAACCTACGAGCAGTACTTC.

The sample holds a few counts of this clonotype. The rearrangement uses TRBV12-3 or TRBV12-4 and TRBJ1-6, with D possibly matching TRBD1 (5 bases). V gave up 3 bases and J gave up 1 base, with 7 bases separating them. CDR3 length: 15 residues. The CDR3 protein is CASSFRGSYNSPLHF. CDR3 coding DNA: TGTGCCAGCAGTTTTAGGGGTTCCTATAATTCACCCCTCCACTTT.

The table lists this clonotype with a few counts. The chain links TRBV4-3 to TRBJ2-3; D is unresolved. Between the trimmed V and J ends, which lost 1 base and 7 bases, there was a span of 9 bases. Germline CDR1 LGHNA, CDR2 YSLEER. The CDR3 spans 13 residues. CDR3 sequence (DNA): TGCGCCAGCAGCCAAGCGTCTGGGAATACGCAGTATTTT. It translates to CASSQASGNTQYF.

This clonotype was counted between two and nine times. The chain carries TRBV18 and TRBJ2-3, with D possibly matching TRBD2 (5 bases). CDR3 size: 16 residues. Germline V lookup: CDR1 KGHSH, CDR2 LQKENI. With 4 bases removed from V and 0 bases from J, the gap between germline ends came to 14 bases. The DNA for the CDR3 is TGTGCCAGCTCACGTTTCCCACGGAGGAGCACAGATACGCAGTATTTT. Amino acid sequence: CASSRFPRRSTDTQYF.

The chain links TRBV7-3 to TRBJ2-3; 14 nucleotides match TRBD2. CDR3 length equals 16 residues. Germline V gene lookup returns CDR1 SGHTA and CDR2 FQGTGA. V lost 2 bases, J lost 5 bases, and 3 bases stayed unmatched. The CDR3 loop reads CASSLSGLAGGDTQYF. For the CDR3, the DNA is TGTGCCAGCAGCTTATCCGGACTAGCGGGAGGAGATACGCAGTATTTT.

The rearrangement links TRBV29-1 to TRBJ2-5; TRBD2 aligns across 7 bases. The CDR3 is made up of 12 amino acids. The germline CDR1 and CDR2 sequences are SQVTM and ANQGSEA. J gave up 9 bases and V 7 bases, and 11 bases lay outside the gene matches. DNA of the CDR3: TGCAGCGGGCTAGCGGAGGGGCCGGCCCAGTACTTC. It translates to CSGLAEGPAQYF.

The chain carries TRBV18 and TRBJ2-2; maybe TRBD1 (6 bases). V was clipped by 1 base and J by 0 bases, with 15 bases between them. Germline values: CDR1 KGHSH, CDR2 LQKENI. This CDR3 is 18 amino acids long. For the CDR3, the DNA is TGTGCCAGCTCACCACGGATTAGGGGGACGACGAACACCGGGGAGCTGTTTTTT. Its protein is CASSPRIRGTTNTGELFF.

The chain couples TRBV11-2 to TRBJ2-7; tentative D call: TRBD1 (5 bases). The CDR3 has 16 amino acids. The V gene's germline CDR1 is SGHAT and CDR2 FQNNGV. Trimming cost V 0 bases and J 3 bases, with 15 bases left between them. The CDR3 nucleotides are TGTGCCAGCAGCTTAGATCGGACACCGAAACTCTACGAGCAGTACTTC. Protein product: CASSLDRTPKLYEQYF.

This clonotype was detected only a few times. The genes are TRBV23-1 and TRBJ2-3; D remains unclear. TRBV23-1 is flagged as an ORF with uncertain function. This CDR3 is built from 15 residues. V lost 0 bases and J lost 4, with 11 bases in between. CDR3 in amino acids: CASSQSPRWADTQYF. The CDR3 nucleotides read TGCGCCAGCAGTCAATCCCCTCGCTGGGCAGATACGCAGTATTTT.

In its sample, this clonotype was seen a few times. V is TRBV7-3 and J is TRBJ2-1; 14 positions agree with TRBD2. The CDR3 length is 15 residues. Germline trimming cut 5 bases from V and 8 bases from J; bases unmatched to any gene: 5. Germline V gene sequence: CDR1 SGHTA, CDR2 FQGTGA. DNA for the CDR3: TGTGCCAGCAGCCGGACTAGCGGGGGGATGGATGAGCAGTTCTTC. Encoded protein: CASSRTSGGMDEQFF. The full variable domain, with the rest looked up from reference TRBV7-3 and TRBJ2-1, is GAGVSQTPSNKVTEKGKYVELRCDPISGHTALYWYRQSLGQGPEFLIYFQGTGAADDSGLPNDRFFAVRPEGSVSTLKIQRTERGDSAVYLCASSRTSGGMDEQFFGPGTRLTVL.

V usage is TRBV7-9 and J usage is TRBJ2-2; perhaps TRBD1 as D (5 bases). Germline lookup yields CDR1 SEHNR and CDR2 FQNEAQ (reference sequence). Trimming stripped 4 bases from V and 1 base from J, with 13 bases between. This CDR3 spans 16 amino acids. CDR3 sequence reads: CASSSIETGNTGELFF. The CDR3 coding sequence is TGTGCCAGCAGCTCCATTGAAACAGGGAACACCGGGGAGCTGTTTTTT.

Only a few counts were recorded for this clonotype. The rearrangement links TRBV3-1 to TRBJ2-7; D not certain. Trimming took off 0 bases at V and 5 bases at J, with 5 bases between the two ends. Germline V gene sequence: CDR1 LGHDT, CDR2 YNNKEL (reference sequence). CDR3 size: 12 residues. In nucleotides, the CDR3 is TGTGCCAGCAGCCAAGAAAGCCACGAGCAGTACTTC. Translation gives CASSQESHEQYF.